This note documents a single T cell receptor (beta chain) sequence. Its antigen is as yet unknown. This specimen belongs to a study of a mutant IDH1 vaccine in newly diagnosed glioma. Findings of the study overall: Pseudoprogression looked unconnected to shifts in top peripheral T cell clonotypes.

This table comes from immunoSEQ multiplex PCR, and its TCRdb copy is limited to in-frame clones, with some not included. In the table there are some 32,000 clones, 89% of which are singletons. Indicated time point: week 47, end of study. All doses held 300 ug of mutant IDH1 20-mer peptide, with topical imiquimod. Patients underwent eight vaccinations, which took place in weeks 1, 3, 5, 7, 11, 15, 19 and 23. Germline CDR1 is KGHSH and CDR2 is LQKENI. The CDR3 totals 15 residues. Germline trimming cut 3 bases from V and 3 bases from J; bases unmatched to any gene: 6. This sequence originates from a man aged 35 to 55 with glioma. The sequencing used PBMCs, collected from a glioma patient whose treatment included an IDH1 peptide vaccine. The chain combines TRBV18 with TRBJ1-1; TRBD1 matches at 8 bases. The CDR3 nucleotides read TGTGCCAGCTCACCCCTACAGGGGGACCACACTGAAGCTTTCTTT. Protein: CASSPLQGDHTEAFF.